This T cell receptor beta chain was sequenced in a study of CD8+CD57+ T cells in acquired aplastic anemia. Study results and limitations: Common to patients and controls were twenty-nine CD8+ CDR3 sequences. Researchers reported that CD8+ Simpson's diversity was not significantly different in patients versus controls.

Germline values: CDR1 SEHNR, CDR2 FQNEAQ (reference sequence). With V trimmed by 4 bases and J by 5 bases, 14 bases remained unmatched. This CDR3 contains 19 residues. Researchers used genomic DNA as the template to profile TCR beta VDJ and CDR3. TCRdb re-derived calls from the reads in MiXCR, one entry per CDR3 protein. The table lists some 200,000 distinct CDR3 sequences, around 63% of them singletons. With regard to this clonotype: No antigen is known for it.

The rearrangement uses TRBV7-9 and TRBJ2-1; 13 bases match TRBD2. This receptor was identified in a human donor in good health. Sequencing was carried out using sorted CD4+, CD8+, or CD8+CD57+ T cells (not recorded which) from PBMCs. The CDR3 DNA reads TGTGCCAGCAGCTCTCGGACTAGCGGGAGTCTTCTTACGGACAATGAGCAGTTCTTC. Its translation: CASSSRTSGSLLTDNEQFF. The full variable domain, rest sourced from reference TRBV7-9 and TRBJ2-1, is DTGVSQNPRHKITKRGQNVTFRCDPISEHNRLYWYRQTLGQGPEFLTYFQNEAQLEKSRLLSDRFSAERPKGSFSTLEIQRTEQGDSAMYLCASSSRTSGSLLTDNEQFFGPGTRLTVL.